This TCR beta chain was recorded in a study of shared T cell receptors in the human thymus (dated by TCRdb to the early 2020s). Study-wide context: The study investigated the way shared, self-reactive T-cell receptor alpha chains are produced in the human thymus.

About this clone: Its recognized antigen is unknown. Within one base of it there is no much larger clone, and no base qualities were kept.

Libraries were prepared through the immunoSEQ multiplex PCR assay. In its TCRdb copy, this immuneACCESS table keeps in-frame sequences only and misses some clones. Where compared with another copy, unresolved V genes explain less than half of these, and the others have no known cause. Within this sample are about 540,000 clones, with about 84% of them counted one time only. 0.01% to 0.015% of the sample is in the top ten clones. CDR1 and CDR2, looked up from the germline V gene, are SGHAT and FQNNGV. Compared with germline, V lacks 0 bases and J lacks 3 bases; bases without a gene match: 3. From the cysteine through the phenylalanine, the CDR3 covers 16 amino acids. The kept DNA is CDR3 alone, 48 bases in frame from the first base. These data are also associated with another study on human thymus T cells. The second publication reports: In Finland, the donors were immunologically healthy infants who were having open corrective cardiac surgery for congenital heart defects. Thymus tissue was collected as surgical resects that were removed during corrective cardiac surgery. Usage of V and J gene segments appeared to be biased in both the thymic and the peripheral blood repertoires. The related research reported highly overlapping thymic TCR repertoires among unrelated individuals. The study described the TCR alpha and beta repertoires in under ten infant thymus samples and a few matching peripheral blood samples. Donor ages ranging from about 6 to 244 days were recorded, and six or seven male and a couple of female infants were included in the cohort. Thymocytes were freed from the tissue by mechanical means and kept at -70 degrees C as pellets of 10-30 million cells. A QIAsymphony instrument was used to extract genomic DNA from the frozen cell pellets. The immunoSEQ multiplex PCR assay was used to amplify the TCRB and TCRAD loci from a standardized amount of quality-controlled genomic DNA. Amplicons spanned the V(D)J region at a length sufficient to cover the CDR3 and identify V and J genes. Through the commercial immunoSEQ service, the amplicons were sequenced on an Illumina platform. Primer bias and sequencing errors were corrected using previously described methods, and TCRAD and TCRB definitions followed the IMGT database. Analysis of the repertoires was done with immunoSEQ Analyzer 3.0 and VDJTools and included basic statistics, V/J segment usage, diversity estimates, rarefaction and pairwise overlap. Diversity was estimated using the Chao1, ChaoE, Efron-Thisted, Shannon and inverse Simpson indices, and was also estimated on datasets down-sampled to the size of the smallest sample. Repertoire overlap used strict matching of CDR3 nucleotide sequence, V gene and J gene, with Jaccard-based multidimensional scaling clustering. Thymus samples yielded on average around 800,000 unique TCRB clonotypes, compared with 65,000 to 100,000 from blood samples.

Source material: thymocytes. The chain joins TRBV11-2 to TRBJ2-3, and 10 junction bases match TRBD2. This receptor was taken from a boy less than two years old with a congenital heart defect. Donor details come from another sample of the same person, matched by shared clones. CDR3 reads: CASSLDPSGRTDTQYF. Here is the DNA: TGTGCCAGCAGCTTAGATCCTAGCGGGAGAACAGATACGCAGTATTTT.